The sequence of this TCR beta chain was determined in a study of response to subunit inactivated influenza vaccine. Comments on this clonotype: Here the CDR3 omits its conserved ending phenylalanine or tryptophan, so a read error is the likely source.

Each CDR3 protein is one row after TCRdb ran MiXCR on the RT-PCR reads. The repertoire consists of about 520,000 distinct CDR3 sequences, with roughly 7.6% occurring once and the leading ten covering around 14%. This clonotype was sampled from a man between 45 and 75 years old who received an inactivated influenza vaccine. Specimen: PBMCs from blood, collected less than 30 months after vaccination.

For the CDR3, the DNA is TGCGCCAGCAGTGAGTCGCGGCGGTATGAGCAGTTCTAC. Its translation is CASSESRRYEQFY. The V gene is TRBV10-1, the J gene TRBJ2-1; D unresolved. This CDR3 has 13 amino acids. Germline V gene lookup returns CDR1 WNHNN and CDR2 SYGVQD (reference sequence). With 0 bases removed from V and 8 bases from J, the gap between germline ends came to 8 bases.